Detailed here is one T cell receptor beta chain. V trimming: 5 bases; J trimming: 7 bases; junction bases outside the gene matches: 11. Germline V gives CDR1 MNHEY, CDR2 SVGAGI. The CDR3 has 15 residues. This specimen belongs to a study of blood T cell repertoires in COVID-19. Per the original data handling: The authors estimated nucleated cell counts from reference gene primer amplification. Generated by immunoSEQ multiplex PCR, the TCRdb table keeps only in-frame clones and is missing some. The DNA was the basis for D and trimming; V, J and clone size are from that table. The repertoire holds approximately 250,000 clones, approximately 89% seen once, with roughly 8% in the top ten.

The receptor comes from a man in his forties or fifties with active or convalescent COVID-19. The sequenced sample was peripheral blood. The rearrangement uses TRBV6-5 and TRBJ2-1, with 7 bases aligning to TRBD1. The CDR3, as DNA: TGTGCCAGCAGTATTCCGCCGGGACAGACGAATGAGCAGTTCTTC. This codes for CASSIPPGQTNEQFF.